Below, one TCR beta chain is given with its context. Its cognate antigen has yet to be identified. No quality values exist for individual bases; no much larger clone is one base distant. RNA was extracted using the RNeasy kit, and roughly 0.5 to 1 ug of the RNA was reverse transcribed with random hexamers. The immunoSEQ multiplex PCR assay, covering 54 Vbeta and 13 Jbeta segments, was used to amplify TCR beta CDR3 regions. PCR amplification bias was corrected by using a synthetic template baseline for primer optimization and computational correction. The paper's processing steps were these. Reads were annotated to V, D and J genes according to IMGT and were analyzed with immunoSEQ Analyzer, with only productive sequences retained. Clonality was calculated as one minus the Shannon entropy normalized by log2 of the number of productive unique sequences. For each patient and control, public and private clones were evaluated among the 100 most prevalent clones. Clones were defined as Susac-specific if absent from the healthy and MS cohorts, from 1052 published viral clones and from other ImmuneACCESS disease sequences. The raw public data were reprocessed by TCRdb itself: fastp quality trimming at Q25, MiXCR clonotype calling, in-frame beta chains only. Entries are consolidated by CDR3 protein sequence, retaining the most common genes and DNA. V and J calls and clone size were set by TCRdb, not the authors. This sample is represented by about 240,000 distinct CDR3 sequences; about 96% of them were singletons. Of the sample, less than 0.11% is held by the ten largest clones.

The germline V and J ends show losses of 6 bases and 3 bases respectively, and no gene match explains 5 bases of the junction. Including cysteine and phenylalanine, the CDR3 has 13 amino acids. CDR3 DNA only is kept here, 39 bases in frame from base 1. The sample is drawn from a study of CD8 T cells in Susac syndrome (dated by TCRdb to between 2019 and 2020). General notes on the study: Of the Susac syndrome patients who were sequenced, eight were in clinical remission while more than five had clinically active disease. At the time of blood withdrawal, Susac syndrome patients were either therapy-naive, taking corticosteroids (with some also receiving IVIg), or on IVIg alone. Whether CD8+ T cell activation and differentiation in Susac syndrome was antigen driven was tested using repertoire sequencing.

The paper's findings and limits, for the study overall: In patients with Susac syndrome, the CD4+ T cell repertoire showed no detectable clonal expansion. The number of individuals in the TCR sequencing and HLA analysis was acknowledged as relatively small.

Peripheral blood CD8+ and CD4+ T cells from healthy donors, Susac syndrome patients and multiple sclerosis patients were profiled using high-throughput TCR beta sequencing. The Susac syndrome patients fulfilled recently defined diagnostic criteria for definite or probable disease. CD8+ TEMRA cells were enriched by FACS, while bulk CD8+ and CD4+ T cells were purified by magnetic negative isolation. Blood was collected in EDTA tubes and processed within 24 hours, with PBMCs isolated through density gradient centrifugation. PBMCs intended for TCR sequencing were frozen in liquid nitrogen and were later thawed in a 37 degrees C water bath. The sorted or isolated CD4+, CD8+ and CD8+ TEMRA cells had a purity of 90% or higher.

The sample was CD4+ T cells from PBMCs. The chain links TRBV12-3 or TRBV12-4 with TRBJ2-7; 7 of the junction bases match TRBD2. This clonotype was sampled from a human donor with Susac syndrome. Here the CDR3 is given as CASRSGGNYEQYF. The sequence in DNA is TGTGCCAGCAGGTCGGGGGGAAACTACGAGCAGTACTTC.